The clone carrying this T cell receptor (beta chain) was observed at least ten times. It was with a sample-barcoded 5' primer and a J-beta primer mix that a second PCR of roughly 7 to 12 cycles was run. In TCRdb, the 5' RACE reads were re-called with MiXCR into one record per CDR3 protein. The sample has about 510,000 distinct CDR3 sequences, about 25% seen once. This CDR3 comprises 14 residues. Germline V gene data show CDR1 as MGHDK and CDR2 as SYGVNS. The V gene lost 6 bases and the J gene lost 7 bases, with 18 bases spanning the gap. The record originates from a study of blood T cells in healthy people across ages. A further study also used this sample, focusing on T cells of mothers and their children. As reported in that work: Related mother-child pairs showed slightly higher but non-significant overlap than unrelated pairs.

Sequencing was carried out using blood. The clonotype comes from a boy under 10 years old in good health. This chain connects TRBV25-1 to TRBJ2-5; D is tentatively TRBD1 or TRBD2 (5 bases each). CDR3 nucleotides: TGTGCCAGCAGGGTAGATGGGGGATCCGGGACCCAGTACTTC. Translation gives CASRVDGGSGTQYF.